This TCR beta chain was recovered during a study of CD4+ T cells in melanoma. The germline gives CDR1 SGHAT, CDR2 FQNNGV. This CDR3 spans 13 amino acids. The protocol was immunoSEQ multiplex PCR, while the TCRdb copy is restricted to in-frame clones and leaves out a portion. The table lists about 13,000 clones, roughly two thirds of them singletons. About this clone: The germline gene is not matched at one end of the junction; a read error may be the cause.

This receptor was identified in a human donor with melanoma. The material sequenced was cells from a culture (not recorded whether cultured in vitro). J is TRBJ2-5 and V is TRBV11-2, with a possible D match to TRBD1 (5 bases). CDR3 in amino acids: CASSLIVGSGLHF. The CDR3 nucleotides are TGTGCCAGCAGCTTAATTGTTGGGTCAGGGCTTCACTTC.